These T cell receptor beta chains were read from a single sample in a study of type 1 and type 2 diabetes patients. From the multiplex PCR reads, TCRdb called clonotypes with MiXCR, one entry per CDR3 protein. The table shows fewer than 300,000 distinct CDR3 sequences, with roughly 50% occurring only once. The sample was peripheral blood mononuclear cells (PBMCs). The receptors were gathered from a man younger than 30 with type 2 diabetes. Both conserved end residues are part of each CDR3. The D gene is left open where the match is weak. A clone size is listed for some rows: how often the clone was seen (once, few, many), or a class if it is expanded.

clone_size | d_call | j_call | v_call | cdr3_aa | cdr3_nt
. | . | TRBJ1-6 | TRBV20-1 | CSARDSPLHF | TGCAGTGCTAGAGATTCACCCCTCCACTTT
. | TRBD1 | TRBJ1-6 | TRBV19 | CASRLTGALPPLHF | TGTGCCAGCAGGCTGACAGGGGCCCTTCCACCCCTCCACTTT
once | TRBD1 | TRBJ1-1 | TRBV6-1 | CAIRTGTSQAFF | TGTGCCATCAGGACAGGGACCAGCCAAGCTTTCTTT
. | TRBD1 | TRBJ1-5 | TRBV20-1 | CSARDFRTGGLPQHF | TGCAGTGCTAGAGATTTTCGGACAGGTGGTCTGCCCCAGCATTTT
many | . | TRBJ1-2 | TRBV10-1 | CASSDHSSYGYTF | TGCGCCAGCAGTGATCACAGTTCCTATGGCTACACCTTC
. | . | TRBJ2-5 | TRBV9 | CASSVEGELTTQYF | TGTGCCAGCAGCGTAGAGGGGGAGTTGACGACCCAGTACTTC
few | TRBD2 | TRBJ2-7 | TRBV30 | CAWSVAGGNEQYF | TGTGCCTGGAGTGTTGCGGGAGGGAACGAGCAGTACTTC
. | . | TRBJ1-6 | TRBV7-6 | CASSLQDATGSNSPLHF | TGTGCCAGCAGCCTCCAGGACGCCACCGGGAGTAATTCACCCCTCCACTTT
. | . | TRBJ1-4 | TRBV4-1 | CASSQVVLGNEKLFF | TGCGCCAGCAGCCAAGTTGTTTTAGGAAATGAAAAACTGTTTTTT
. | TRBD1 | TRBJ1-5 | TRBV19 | CASSTGQGVEKPQHF | TGTGCCAGTAGTACGGGACAGGGGGTTGAAAAGCCCCAGCATTTT
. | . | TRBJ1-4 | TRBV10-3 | CAISPTILGEKLFF | TGTGCCATCAGTCCGACTATTCTTGGAGAAAAACTGTTTTTT
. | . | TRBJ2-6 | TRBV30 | CAWVYGSSGANVLTF | TGTGCCTGGGTTTATGGGAGCTCCGGGGCCAACGTCCTGACTTTC
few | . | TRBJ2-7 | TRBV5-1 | CASSLRDGSSYEQYF | TGCGCCAGCAGCTTGAGGGACGGTAGCTCCTACGAGCAGTACTTC
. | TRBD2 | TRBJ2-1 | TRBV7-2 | CASSLDGGANDEQFF | TGTGCCAGCAGCTTAGACGGGGGGGCCAACGATGAGCAGTTCTTC